This T cell receptor beta chain was obtained from a study of STAT5B mutations in CD4+ large granular lymphocyte leukemia. The survey-level immunoSEQ assay was used. Sequencing used immunoSEQ multiplex PCR; TCRdb keeps in-frame clones, though not all of them. The table includes 3,500 to 4,500 clones, 76% detected once. The CDR3 runs 21 residues. Per germline, CDR1 LGHNA and CDR2 YNFKEQ. Trimming removed 0 bases at V and 3 bases at J, with 26 bases between. The TCR originated in a man between 70 and 80 years old with CD4+ T-cell large granular lymphocyte leukemia. The sample comprised PBMCs. This sequence joins TRBV4-2 and TRBJ2-2; the D call may be TRBD1 or TRBD2 (8 bases each). CDR3 bases: TGTGCCAGCAGCCAAGAGAAGATAGGACAGGGAGTAGCGGGGTACACCGGGGAGCTGTTTTTT. As protein: CASSQEKIGQGVAGYTGELFF.